The text below deals with one T cell receptor (beta chain). This record belongs to a study of control samples from healthy donors and cancer patients. Only in-frame clones appear in the TCRdb table, and some are missing; sequencing was by immunoSEQ multiplex PCR. Among fewer than 90,000 clones listed, roughly 89% were seen once. The CDR3 is 16 amino acids. Germline CDR1 and CDR2: SGHNT and YYREEE (reference sequence). V dropped 3 bases and J dropped 2; count of bases not matched to a gene: 11. The sample consisted of PBMCs. This receptor was taken from a woman aged 60 to 75 with head and neck cancer. The chain uses TRBV5-4 and TRBJ2-7, with TRBD2 identical over 7 bases. The CDR3 bases are TGTGCCAGCAGCTCGTCGTCCAGCGGGGCTACCTACGAGCAGTACTTC. Encoded protein: CASSSSSSGATYEQYF. The full variable domain, its missing parts supplied by reference TRBV5-4 and TRBJ2-7, is ETGVTQSPTHLIKTRGQQVTLRCSSQSGHNTVSWYQQALGQGPQFIFQYYREEENGRGNFPPRFSGLQFPNYSSELNVNALELDDSALYLCASSSSSSGATYEQYFGPGTRLTVT.